These 10 T cell receptor beta chains came from one sample sequenced in a study of patients and donors after allogeneic stem cell transplantation. TCRdb passed the RT-PCR reads through MiXCR, listing each CDR3 protein once. Of 200,000 to 250,000 distinct CDR3 sequences listed, over 30% are singletons. The sequenced sample was blood, either unsorted or a sorted T cell fraction (not recorded which). These receptors were obtained from a human donor who was either an allogeneic HSCT recipient or a stem cell or donor lymphocyte infusion donor (not recorded which). It is not recorded whose cells these are; they may come from a transplant donor.

This clonotype was counted a few times. The V and J genes are TRBV7-9 and TRBJ2-1; tentative D call: TRBD2 (6 bases). Germline V CDR1 and CDR2: SEHNR, FQNEAQ (reference sequence). Trimming removed 5 bases at V and 2 bases at J, with 16 bases between. This CDR3 has 16 residues. The CDR3 here is CASSGTWGEPYNEQFF. The CDR3 DNA sequence: TGTGCCAGCAGCGGGACGTGGGGGGAGCCCTACAATGAGCAGTTCTTC.

CDR3 sequence reads: CSARFSFYEQYF. The CDR3 DNA sequence: TGCAGTGCTAGATTCTCGTTCTACGAGCAGTACTTC. The chain couples TRBV20-1 to TRBJ2-7; no firm D call. Trimming cost V 2 bases and J 3 bases, with 8 bases left between them. There are 12 residues in the CDR3. Per the germline V gene, CDR1 is DFQATT and CDR2 is SNEGSKA (reference sequence).

This clonotype was seen only a few times. The chain is built from TRBV20-1 and TRBJ1-1; D gene ambiguous. Trimming took off 6 bases at V and 4 bases at J, with 12 bases between the two ends. Germline V gene sequence: CDR1 DFQATT, CDR2 SNEGSKA (reference sequence). This CDR3 has 12 amino acids. This CDR3 is CSAATQSTEAFF. Here the CDR3 DNA reads TGCAGTGCAGCGACACAAAGCACTGAAGCTTTCTTT.

The chain has TRBV29-1 and TRBJ2-2; the D gene is possibly TRBD1 (5 bases). Trimming pared 4 bases from V and 2 bases from J, leaving 8 bases between. Germline values: CDR1 SQVTM, CDR2 ANQGSEA. The CDR3 runs to 13 residues. The CDR3 sequence: CSVVGDNTGELFF. CDR3 coding DNA: TGCAGCGTTGTAGGGGATAACACCGGGGAGCTGTTTTTT.

The chain combines TRBV12-3 or TRBV12-4 with TRBJ2-5; a possible D gene is TRBD1 (5 bases). Trimming shortened V by 5 bases and J by 4 bases, and 20 bases separated the two germline ends. The length of the CDR3 is 16 residues. The CDR3 DNA is TGTGCCAGCAGTCCGAACTCCGGTCAGGGTCGAGAGACCCAGTACTTC. This translates into CASSPNSGQGRETQYF.

This clonotype was seen more than once but under ten times. The V call is TRBV15, the J call TRBJ1-6, with no clear D. CDR1 is LNHNV, CDR2 YYDKDF, per germline (reference sequence). The CDR3 has 13 residues. Trimming shortened V by 0 bases and J by 7 bases, and 4 bases separated the two germline ends. As DNA, the CDR3 is TGTGCCACCAGCAGAGATCTGAATTCACCCCTCCACTTT. Its translation: CATSRDLNSPLHF.

This clonotype was detected only a few times. This chain links TRBV11-3 with TRBJ2-3; 11 nucleotides line up with TRBD2. There are 16 residues in the CDR3. With V trimmed by 5 bases and J by 4 bases, 8 bases remained unmatched. In germline, CDR1 is SGHNT, CDR2 YENEEA. The CDR3 spells CASSRGTSGISDTQYF. The CDR3 DNA reads TGTGCCAGCAGCCGAGGGACTAGCGGAATATCAGATACGCAGTATTTT.

This chain connects TRBV10-1 to TRBJ2-7; tentatively, D is TRBD1 or TRBD2 (5 bases each). Between the trimmed V and J ends, which lost 2 bases and 5 bases, there was a span of 10 bases. The CDR3 has 13 residues. Germline CDR1 and CDR2: WNHNN and SYGVQD (reference sequence). In nucleotides, the CDR3 is TGCGCCAGCAGTGAGCGGGGCAGGGACGAGCAGTACTTC. Translated, it gives CASSERGRDEQYF.

This clonotype has just a few counts. The genes are TRBV5-1 and TRBJ2-7, with TRBD1 matching 8 bases. Trimming cost V 3 bases and J 2 bases; bases outside gene matches: 1. CDR1 SGHRS and CDR2 YFSETQ come from the germline V gene. This CDR3 has 13 residues. This CDR3 reads CASSWDRTYEQYF. CDR3 nucleotide sequence: TGCGCCAGCAGCTGGGACAGGACCTACGAGCAGTACTTC. The full variable domain, in which reference TRBV5-1 and TRBJ2-7 provide the parts outside the CDR3, is KAGVTQTPRYLIKTRGQQVTLSCSPISGHRSVSWYQQTPGQGLQFLFEYFSETQRNKGNFPGRFSGRQFSNSRSEMNVSTLELGDSALYLCASSWDRTYEQYFGPGTRLTVT.

Ten or more counts support this clonotype. The chain is built from TRBV12-3 or TRBV12-4 and TRBJ1-5; TRBD1 matches at 8 bases. CDR3 length equals 15 residues. The V and J ends lost 5 bases and 2 bases, in that order; junction bases with no gene match: 5. The CDR3 loop reads CASSPQQGGNQPQHF. The CDR3 region has the DNA TGTGCCAGCAGTCCCCAACAGGGGGGCAATCAGCCCCAGCATTTT.